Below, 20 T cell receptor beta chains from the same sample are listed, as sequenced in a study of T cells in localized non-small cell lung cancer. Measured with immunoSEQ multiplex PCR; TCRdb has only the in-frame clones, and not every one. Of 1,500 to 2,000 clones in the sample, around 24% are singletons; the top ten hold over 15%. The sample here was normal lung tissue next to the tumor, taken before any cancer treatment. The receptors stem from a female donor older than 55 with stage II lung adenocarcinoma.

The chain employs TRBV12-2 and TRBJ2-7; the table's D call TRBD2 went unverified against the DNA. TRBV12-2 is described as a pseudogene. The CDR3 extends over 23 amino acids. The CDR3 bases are TGTGCCCTCGGGACAGGGGCTCCAACAGGGTGTTCTAGCGGGAGGGTTGGGTCCTACGAGCAGTACTTC. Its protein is CALGTGAPTGCSSGRVGSYEQYF.

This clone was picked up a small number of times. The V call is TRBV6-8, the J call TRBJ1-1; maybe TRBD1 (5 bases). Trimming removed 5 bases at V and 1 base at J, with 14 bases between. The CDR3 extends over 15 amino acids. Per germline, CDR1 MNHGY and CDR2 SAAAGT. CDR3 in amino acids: CASSTYSGGNTEAFF. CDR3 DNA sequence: TGTGCCAGCAGTACCTACTCTGGGGGGAACACTGAAGCTTTCTTT.

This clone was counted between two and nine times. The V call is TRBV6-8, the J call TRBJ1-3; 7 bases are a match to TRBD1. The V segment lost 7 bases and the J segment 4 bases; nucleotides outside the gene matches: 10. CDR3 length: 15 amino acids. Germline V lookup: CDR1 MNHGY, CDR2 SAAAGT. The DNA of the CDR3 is TGTGCCAGCATTCGACAGGGAGGTTACGGAAACACCATATATTTT. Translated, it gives CASIRQGGYGNTIYF.

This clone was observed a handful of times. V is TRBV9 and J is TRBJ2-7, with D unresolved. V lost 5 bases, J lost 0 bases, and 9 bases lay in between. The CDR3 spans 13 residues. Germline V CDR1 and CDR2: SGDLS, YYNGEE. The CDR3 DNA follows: TGTGCCAGCAGTTATAGGAGCTCCTACGAGCAGTACTTC. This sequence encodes CASSYRSSYEQYF.

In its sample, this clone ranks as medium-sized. The CDR3 region is CASSVSGGNNEQFF. The CDR3 nucleotides read TGTGCCAGCAGCGTATCTGGGGGGAACAATGAGCAGTTCTTC. The chain joins TRBV9 to TRBJ2-1; weak D call: TRBD2 (6 bases). Germline values: CDR1 SGDLS, CDR2 YYNGEE. The V and J ends lost 1 base and 5 bases respectively, with 10 bases between them. The CDR3 has 14 amino acids. The full variable domain, rest sourced from reference TRBV9 and TRBJ2-1, is DSGVTQTPKHLITATGQRVTLRCSPRSGDLSVYWYQQSLDQGLQFLIQYYNGEERAKGNILERFSAQQFPDLHSELNLSSLELGDSALYFCASSVSGGNNEQFFGPGTRLTVL.

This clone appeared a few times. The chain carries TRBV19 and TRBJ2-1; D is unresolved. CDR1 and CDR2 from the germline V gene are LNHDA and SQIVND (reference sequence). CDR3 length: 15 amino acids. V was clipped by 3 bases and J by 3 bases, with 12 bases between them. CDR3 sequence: CASSIMGGDYNEQFF. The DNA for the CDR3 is TGTGCCAGTAGTATTATGGGCGGTGACTACAATGAGCAGTTCTTC.

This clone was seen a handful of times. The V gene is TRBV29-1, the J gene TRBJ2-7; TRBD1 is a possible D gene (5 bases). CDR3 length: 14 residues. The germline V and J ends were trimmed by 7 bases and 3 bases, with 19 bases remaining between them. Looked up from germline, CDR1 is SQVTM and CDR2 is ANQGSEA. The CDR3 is CSADPQGLGYEQYF. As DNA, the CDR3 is TGCAGCGCCGACCCCCAGGGTTTGGGCTACGAGCAGTACTTC.

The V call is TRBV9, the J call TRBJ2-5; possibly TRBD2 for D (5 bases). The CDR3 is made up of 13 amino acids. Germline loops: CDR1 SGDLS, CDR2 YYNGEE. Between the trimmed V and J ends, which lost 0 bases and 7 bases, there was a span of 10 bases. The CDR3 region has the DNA TGTGCCAGCAGCGTAGACGACGCGGGGACCCAGTACTTC. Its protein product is CASSVDDAGTQYF.

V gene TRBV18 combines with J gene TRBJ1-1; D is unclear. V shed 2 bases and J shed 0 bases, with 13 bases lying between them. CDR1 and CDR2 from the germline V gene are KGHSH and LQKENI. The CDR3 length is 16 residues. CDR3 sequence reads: CASSPGPTNLNTEAFF. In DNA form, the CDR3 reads TGTGCCAGCTCACCAGGACCCACGAACTTGAACACTGAAGCTTTCTTT.

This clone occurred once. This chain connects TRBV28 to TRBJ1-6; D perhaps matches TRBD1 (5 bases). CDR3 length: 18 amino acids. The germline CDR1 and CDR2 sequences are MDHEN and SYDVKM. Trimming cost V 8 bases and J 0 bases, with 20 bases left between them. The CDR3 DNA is TGTGCCAGCGTATATAGGGGTCATGATAACTCCTATAATTCACCCCTCCACTTT. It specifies CASVYRGHDNSYNSPLHF. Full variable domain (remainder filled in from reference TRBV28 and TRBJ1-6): DVKVTQSSRYLVKRTGEKVFLECVQDMDHENMFWYRQDPGLGLRLIYFSYDVKMKEKGDIPEGYSVSREKKERFSLILESASTNQTSMYLCASVYRGHDNSYNSPLHFGNGTRLTVT.

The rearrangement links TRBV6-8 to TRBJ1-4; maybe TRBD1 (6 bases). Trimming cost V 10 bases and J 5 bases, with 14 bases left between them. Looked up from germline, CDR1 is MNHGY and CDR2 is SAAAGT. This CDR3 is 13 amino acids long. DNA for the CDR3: TGTGCCATCAGAGGACAGACCAATGAAAAACTGTTTTTT. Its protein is CAIRGQTNEKLFF.

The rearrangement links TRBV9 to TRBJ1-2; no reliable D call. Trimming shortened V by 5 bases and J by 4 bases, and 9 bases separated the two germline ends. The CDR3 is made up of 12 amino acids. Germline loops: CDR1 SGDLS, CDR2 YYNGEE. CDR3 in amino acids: CASRLSTYGYTF. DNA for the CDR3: TGTGCCAGCAGACTTTCAACCTATGGCTACACCTTC.

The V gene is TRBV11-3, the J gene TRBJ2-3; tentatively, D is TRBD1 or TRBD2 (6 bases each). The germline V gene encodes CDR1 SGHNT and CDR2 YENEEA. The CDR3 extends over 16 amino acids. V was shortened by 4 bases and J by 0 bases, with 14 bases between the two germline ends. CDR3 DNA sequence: TGTGCCAGCAGCTCACCTAGGGGGGCGAGCACAGATACGCAGTATTTT. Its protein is CASSSPRGASTDTQYF.

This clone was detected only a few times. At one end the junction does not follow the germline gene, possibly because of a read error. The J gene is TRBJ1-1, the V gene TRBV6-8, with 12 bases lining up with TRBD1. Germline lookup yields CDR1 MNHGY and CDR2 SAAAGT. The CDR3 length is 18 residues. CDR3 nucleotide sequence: TGTGCCAGCAGTGACTCAACCGGGACAGGGGGCGGTAGGACTGAAGCTTTCTTT. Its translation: CASSDSTGTGGGRTEAFF.

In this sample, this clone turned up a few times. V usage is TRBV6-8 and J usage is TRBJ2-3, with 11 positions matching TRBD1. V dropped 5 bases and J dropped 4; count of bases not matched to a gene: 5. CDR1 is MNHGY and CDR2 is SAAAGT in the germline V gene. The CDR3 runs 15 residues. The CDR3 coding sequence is TGTGCCAGCAGTACTCGGACAGGGGGCGCAGATACGCAGTATTTT. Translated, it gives CASSTRTGGADTQYF.

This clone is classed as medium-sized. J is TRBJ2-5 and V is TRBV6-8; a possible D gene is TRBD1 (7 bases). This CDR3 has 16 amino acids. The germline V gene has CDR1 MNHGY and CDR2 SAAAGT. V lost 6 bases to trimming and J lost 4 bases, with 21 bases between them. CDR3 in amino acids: CASSYGGTVKGETQYF. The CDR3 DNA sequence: TGTGCCAGCAGCTACGGAGGGACAGTGAAGGGAGAGACCCAGTACTTC.

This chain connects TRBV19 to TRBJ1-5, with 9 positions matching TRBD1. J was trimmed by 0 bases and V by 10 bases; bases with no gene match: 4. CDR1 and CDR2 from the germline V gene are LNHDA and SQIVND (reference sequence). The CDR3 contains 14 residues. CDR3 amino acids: CATSDRGSNQPQHF. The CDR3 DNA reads TGTGCCACCTCGGACAGGGGTAGCAATCAGCCCCAGCATTTT. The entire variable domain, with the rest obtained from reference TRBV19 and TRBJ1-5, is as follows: DGGITQSPKYLFRKEGQNVTLSCEQNLNHDAMYWYRQDPGQGLRLIYYSQIVNDFQKGDIAEGYSVSREKKESFPLTVTSAQKNPTAFYLCATSDRGSNQPQHFGDGTRLSIL.

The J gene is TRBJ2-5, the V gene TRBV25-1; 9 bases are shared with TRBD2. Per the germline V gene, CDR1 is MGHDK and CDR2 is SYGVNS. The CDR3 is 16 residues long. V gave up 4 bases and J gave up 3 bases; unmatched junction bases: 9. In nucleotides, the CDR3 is TGTGCCAGCAGTGCATTAGCGGGAGTTTTAGAAGAGACCCAGTACTTC. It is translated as CASSALAGVLEETQYF.

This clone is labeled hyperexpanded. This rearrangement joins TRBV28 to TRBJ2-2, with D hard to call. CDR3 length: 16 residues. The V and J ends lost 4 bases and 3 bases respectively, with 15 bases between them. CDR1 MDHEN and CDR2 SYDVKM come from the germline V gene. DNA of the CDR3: TGTGCCAGCAGTTCCACCTCCACTATGGACACCGGGGAGCTGTTTTTT. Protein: CASSSTSTMDTGELFF. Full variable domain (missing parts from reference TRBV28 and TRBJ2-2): DVKVTQSSRYLVKRTGEKVFLECVQDMDHENMFWYRQDPGLGLRLIYFSYDVKMKEKGDIPEGYSVSREKKERFSLILESASTNQTSMYLCASSSTSTMDTGELFFGEGSRLTVL.

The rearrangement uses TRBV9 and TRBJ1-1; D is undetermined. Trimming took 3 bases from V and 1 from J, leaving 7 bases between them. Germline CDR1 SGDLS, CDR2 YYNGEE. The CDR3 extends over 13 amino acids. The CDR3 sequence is CASSESKNTEAFF. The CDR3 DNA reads TGTGCCAGCAGCGAATCCAAGAACACTGAAGCTTTCTTT.